This paragraph reports one T cell receptor beta chain. Its antigen remains unidentified. The data were obtained in a study of T cells in Graves' hyperthyroidism and ophthalmopathy. V was shortened by 4 bases and J by 3 bases, with 13 bases between the two germline ends. The CDR3 totals 15 residues. RNA transcripts were the template for amplifying TCR beta CDR3 regions. Primed by the HTBI set, a first-round RT-PCR was run on the TCR CDR3. In TCRdb, the multiplex PCR reads were re-called with MiXCR into one record per CDR3 protein. The profile covers hundreds of thousands of distinct CDR3 sequences, with over 13% appearing a single time and 25% to 30% taken by the ten largest. General study points: Most thyroid-expanded clonotypes above 0.001 were also found in blood.

The chain recombines TRBV12-3 or TRBV12-4 with TRBJ2-1; D tentatively fits TRBD1 or TRBD2 (5 bases each). The origin of this receptor is a man in his fifties or sixties with Graves' ophthalmopathy. What was sequenced was blood. CDR3 amino acids: CASSWGSGHYNEQFF. The CDR3 region has the DNA TGTGCCAGCAGTTGGGGGTCGGGCCACTACAATGAGCAGTTCTTC.